Given below is one T cell receptor beta chain in context. These data belong to a study of shared clonotypes between healthy human individuals. This CDR3 has 19 amino acids. Deletions cut 3 bases from V and 6 bases from J, with 27 bases between. CDR1 is ENHRY and CDR2 is SYGVKD in the germline V gene. The method was immunoSEQ multiplex PCR; TCRdb's version includes in-frame clones alone and lacks a portion of them. Counted here are about 510,000 clones, 60% to 80% occurring once; the ten biggest clones make up 12%. Every one of the donors was a Caucasian adult that lived in Nashville, Tennessee. The chain employs TRBV10-3 and TRBJ2-1; D not certain. Material: PBMCs. The sequence was obtained from a woman aged 40 to 50 in good health. Some clones in this sample may be carry-over from other donors' samples. The CDR3 sequence is CAISERVFTSNRVSNEQFF. CDR3 in DNA: TGTGCCATCAGTGAAAGGGTCTTCACTTCAAACCGGGTCTCCAATGAGCAGTTCTTC.